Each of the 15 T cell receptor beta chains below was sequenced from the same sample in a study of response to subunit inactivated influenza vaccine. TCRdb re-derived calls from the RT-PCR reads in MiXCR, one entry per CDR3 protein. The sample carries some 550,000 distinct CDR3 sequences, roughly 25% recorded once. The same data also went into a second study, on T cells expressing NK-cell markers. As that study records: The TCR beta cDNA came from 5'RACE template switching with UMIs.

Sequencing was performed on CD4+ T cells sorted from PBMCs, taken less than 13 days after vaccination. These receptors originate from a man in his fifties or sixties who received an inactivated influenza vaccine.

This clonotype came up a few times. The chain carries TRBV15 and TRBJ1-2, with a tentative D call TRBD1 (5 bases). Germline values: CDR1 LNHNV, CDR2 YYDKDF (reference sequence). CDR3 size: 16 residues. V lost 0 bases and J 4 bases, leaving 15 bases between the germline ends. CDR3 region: CATSRDPWSQGYGYTF. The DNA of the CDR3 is TGTGCCACCAGCAGAGATCCCTGGAGTCAGGGCTATGGCTACACCTTC. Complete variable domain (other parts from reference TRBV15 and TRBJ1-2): DAMVIQNPRYQVTQFGKPVTLSCSQTLNHNVMYWYQQKSSQAPKLLFHYYDKDFNNEADTPDNFQSRRPNTSFCFLDIRSPGLGDTAMYLCATSRDPWSQGYGYTFGSGTRLTVV.

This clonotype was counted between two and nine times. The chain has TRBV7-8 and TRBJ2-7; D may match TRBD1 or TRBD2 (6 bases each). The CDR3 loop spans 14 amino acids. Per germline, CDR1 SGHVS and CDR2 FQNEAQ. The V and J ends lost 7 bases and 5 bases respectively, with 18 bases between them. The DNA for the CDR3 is TGTGCCAGCACCCCAAGGGGGGCGACCAACGAGCAGTACTTC. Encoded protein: CASTPRGATNEQYF.

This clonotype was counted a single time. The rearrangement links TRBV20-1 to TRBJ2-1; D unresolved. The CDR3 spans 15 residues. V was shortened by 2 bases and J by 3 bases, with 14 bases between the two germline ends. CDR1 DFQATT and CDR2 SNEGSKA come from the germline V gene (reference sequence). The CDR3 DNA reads TGCAGTGCTAGACCCTGGGATAACCTCTACAATGAGCAGTTCTTC. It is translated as CSARPWDNLYNEQFF.

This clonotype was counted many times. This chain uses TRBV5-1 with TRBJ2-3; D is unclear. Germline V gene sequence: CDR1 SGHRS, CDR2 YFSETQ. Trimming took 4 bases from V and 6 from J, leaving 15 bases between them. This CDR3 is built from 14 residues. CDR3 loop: CASSPPPVSDTQYF. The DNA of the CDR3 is TGCGCCAGCAGCCCGCCGCCAGTTTCGGATACGCAGTATTTT.

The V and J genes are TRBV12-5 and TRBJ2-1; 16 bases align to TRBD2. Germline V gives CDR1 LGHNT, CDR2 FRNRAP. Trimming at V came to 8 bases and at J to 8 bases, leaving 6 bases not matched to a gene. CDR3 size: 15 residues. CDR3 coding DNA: TGTGCTAGTTCGGCCGGGACTAGCGGGGGGGATGAGCAGTTCTTC. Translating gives CASSAGTSGGDEQFF.

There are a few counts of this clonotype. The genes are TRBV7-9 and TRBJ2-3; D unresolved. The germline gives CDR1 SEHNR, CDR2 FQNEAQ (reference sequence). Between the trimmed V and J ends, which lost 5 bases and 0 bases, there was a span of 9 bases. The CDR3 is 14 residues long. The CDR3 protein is CASSRGSSTDTQYF. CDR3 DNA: TGTGCCAGCAGCCGAGGAAGTAGCACAGATACGCAGTATTTT.

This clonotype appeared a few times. CDR3 protein: CATSGQGANTGELFF. The CDR3 region has the DNA TGTGCCACCAGCGGGCAGGGGGCCAACACCGGGGAGCTGTTTTTT. The V call is TRBV15, the J call TRBJ2-2, with 8 bases aligning to TRBD1. The CDR3 spans 15 residues. Germline lookup yields CDR1 LNHNV and CDR2 YYDKDF (reference sequence). V shed 5 bases, J shed 2 bases, and the junction held 4 bases outside the gene matches.

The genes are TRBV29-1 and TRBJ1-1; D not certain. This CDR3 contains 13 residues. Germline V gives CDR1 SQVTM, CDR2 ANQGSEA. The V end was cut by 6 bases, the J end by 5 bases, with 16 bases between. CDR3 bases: TGCAGCGTACATACTGACGGGAGGACTGAAGCTTTCTTT. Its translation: CSVHTDGRTEAFF.

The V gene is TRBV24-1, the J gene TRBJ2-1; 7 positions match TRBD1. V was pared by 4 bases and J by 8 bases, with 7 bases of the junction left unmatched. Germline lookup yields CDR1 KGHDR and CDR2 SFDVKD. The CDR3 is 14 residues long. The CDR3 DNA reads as TGTGCCACCAGTGACCGGACAGGAACCGATGAGCAGTTCTTC. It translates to CATSDRTGTDEQFF.

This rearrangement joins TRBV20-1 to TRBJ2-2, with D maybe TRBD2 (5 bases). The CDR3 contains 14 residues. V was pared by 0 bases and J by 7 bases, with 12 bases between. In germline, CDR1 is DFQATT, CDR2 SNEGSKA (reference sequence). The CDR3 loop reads CSARDPLRVGELFF. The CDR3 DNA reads TGCAGTGCTAGAGATCCTCTGAGGGTCGGGGAGCTGTTTTTT.

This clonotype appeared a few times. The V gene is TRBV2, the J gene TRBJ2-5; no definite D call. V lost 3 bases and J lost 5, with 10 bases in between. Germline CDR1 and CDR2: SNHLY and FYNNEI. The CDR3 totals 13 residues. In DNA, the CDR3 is TGTGCCAGCAGTGATAACGGAGTTGAGACCCAGTACTTC. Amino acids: CASSDNGVETQYF.

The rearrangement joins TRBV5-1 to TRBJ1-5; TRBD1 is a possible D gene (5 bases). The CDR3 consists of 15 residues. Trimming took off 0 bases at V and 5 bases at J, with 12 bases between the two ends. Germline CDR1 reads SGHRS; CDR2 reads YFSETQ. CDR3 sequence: CASSLEPGADQPQHF. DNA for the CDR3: TGCGCCAGCAGCTTGGAACCTGGGGCCGATCAGCCCCAGCATTTT.

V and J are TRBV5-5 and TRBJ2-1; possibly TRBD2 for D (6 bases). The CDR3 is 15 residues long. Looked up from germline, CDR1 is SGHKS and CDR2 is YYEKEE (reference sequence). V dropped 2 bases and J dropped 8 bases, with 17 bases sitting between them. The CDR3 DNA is TGTGCCAGCAGCTTCCTAGCGCGTACAATGGATGAGCAGTTCTTC. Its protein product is CASSFLARTMDEQFF.

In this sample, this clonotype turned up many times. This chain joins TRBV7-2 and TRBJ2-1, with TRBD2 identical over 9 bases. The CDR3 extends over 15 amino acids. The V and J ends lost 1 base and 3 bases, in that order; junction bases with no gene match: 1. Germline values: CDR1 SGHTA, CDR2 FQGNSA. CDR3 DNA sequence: TGTGCCAGCAGCTTAGGACTAGCGGACTACAATGAGCAGTTCTTC. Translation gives CASSLGLADYNEQFF.

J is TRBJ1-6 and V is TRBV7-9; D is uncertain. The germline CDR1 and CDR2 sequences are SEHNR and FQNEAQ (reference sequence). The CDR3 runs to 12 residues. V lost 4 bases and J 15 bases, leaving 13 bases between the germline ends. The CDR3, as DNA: TGTGCCAGCAGCTCGCCATCAGATCACCTCCACTTT. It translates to CASSSPSDHLHF.